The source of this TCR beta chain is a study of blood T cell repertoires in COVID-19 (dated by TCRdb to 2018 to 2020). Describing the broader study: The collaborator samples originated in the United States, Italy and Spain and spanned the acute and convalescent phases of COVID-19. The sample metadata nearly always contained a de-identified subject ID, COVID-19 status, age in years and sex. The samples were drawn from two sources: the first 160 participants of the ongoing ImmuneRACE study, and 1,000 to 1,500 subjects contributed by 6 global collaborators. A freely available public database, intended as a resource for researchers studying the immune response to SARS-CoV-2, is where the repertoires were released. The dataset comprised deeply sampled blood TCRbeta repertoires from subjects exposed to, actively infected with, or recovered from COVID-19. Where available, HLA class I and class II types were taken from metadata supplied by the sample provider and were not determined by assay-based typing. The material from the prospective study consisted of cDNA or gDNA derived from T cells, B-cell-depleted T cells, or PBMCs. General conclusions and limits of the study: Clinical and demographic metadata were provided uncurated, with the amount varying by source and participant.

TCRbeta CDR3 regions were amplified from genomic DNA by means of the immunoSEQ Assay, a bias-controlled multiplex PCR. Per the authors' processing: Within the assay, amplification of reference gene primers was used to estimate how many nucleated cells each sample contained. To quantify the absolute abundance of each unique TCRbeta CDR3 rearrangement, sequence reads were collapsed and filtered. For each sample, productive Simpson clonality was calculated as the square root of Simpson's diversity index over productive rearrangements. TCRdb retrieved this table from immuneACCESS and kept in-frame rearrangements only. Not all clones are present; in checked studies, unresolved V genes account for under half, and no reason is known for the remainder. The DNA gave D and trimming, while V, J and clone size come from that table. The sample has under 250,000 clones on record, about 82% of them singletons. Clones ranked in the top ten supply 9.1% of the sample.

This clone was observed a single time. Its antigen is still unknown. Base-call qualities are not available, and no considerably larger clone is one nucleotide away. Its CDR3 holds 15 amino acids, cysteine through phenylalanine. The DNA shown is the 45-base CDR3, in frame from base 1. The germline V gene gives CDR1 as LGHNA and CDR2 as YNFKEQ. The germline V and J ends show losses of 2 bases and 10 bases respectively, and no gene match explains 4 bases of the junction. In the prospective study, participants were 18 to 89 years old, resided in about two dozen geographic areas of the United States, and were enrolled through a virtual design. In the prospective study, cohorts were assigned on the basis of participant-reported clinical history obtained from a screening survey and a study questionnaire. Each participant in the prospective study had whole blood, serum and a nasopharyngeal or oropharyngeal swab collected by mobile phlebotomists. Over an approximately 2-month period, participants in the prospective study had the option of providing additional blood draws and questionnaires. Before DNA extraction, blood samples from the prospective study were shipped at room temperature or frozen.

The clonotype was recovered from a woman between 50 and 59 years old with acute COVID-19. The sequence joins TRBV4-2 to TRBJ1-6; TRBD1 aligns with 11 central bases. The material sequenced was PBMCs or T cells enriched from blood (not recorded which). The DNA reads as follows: TGTGCCAGCAGCCAATCCGGGACAGGGGGGTCACCCCTCCACTTT. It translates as CASSQSGTGGSPLHF.